This T cell receptor beta chain appears in the sequencing data of a study of CD8+ T cells in alopecia areata. As for the study in general: Each of the treated patients was given oral tofacitinib, 5 to 10 mg twice daily, for moderate-to-severe alopecia areata.

Turning to this clone: Its antigen is unknown.

General study findings and limits: Patients displayed less clarity in TCR sharing than mice, a finding possibly related to HLA.

Documented treatment: oral pan-JAK inhibitor, 5-10 mg twice daily. RNA extraction was followed by reverse transcription into cDNA, which acted as the sequencing template. Libraries were prepared by immunoSEQ multiplex PCR; TCRdb keeps only in-frame clonotypes and omits some of them. In the table there are more than 200,000 clones, about three fifths of which are singletons. The receptor was isolated from a human donor with alopecia areata. The source was CD4+ T cells sorted from blood, collected at week 4, from a patient treated with tofacitinib.

The CDR3 loop is CASSVDGLNEKLFF. DNA of the CDR3: TGTGCCAGCAGCGTGGACGGCCTTAATGAAAAACTGTTTTTT. The chain recombines TRBV9 with TRBJ1-4; D remains ambiguous. This CDR3 contains 14 residues. Trimming left V 2 bases short and J 4 bases short, with 9 bases between. Looked up from germline, CDR1 is SGDLS and CDR2 is YYNGEE. The whole variable domain, filled in from reference TRBV9 and TRBJ1-4, reads DSGVTQTPKHLITATGQRVTLRCSPRSGDLSVYWYQQSLDQGLQFLIQYYNGEERAKGNILERFSAQQFPDLHSELNLSSLELGDSALYFCASSVDGLNEKLFFGSGTQLSVL.